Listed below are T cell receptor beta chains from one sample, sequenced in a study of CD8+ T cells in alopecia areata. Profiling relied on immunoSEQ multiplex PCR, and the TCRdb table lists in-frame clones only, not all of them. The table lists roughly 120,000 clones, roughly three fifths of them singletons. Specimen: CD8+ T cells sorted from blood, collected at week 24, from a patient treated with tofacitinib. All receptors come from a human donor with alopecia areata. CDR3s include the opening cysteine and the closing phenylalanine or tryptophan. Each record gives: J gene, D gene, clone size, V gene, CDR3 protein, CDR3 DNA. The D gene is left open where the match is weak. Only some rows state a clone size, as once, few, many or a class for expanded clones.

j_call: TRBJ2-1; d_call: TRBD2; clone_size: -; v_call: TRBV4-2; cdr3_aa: CASSRDGTSGANEQFF; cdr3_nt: TGTGCCAGCAGCCGAGACGGGACTAGCGGGGCTAATGAGCAGTTCTTC
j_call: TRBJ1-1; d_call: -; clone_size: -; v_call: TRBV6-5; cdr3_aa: CASSYSEGTNTEAFF; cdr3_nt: TGTGCCAGCAGTTACTCCGAAGGGACAAACACTGAAGCTTTCTTT
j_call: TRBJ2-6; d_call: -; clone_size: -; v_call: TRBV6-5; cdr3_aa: CASSWRDTNVLTF; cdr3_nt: TGTGCCAGCTCCTGGAGGGACACCAACGTCCTGACTTTC
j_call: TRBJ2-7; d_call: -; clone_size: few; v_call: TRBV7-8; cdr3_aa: CASRTLGPEYEQYF; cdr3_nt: TGTGCCAGCAGAACCCTTGGGCCAGAATACGAGCAGTACTTC
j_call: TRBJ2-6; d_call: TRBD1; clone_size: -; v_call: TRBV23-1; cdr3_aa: CASSSQGDSGANVLTF; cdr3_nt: TGCGCCAGCAGTTCCCAGGGGGACTCTGGGGCCAACGTCCTGACTTTC
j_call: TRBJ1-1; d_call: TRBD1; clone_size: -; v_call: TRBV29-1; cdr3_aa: CSDQGEMNTEAFF; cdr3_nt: TGCAGCGATCAGGGGGAAATGAACACTGAAGCTTTCTTT
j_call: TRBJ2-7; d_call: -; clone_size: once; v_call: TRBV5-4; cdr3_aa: CASSLAQESYEQYF; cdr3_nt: TGTGCCAGCAGCTTGGCCCAGGAGTCCTACGAGCAGTACTTC
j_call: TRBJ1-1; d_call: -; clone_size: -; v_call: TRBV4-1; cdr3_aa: CASSRGQNTEAFF; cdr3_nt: TGCGCCAGCAGCCGTGGACAGAACACTGAAGCTTTCTTT
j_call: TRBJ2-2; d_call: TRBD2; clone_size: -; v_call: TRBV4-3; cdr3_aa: CASSQERGIAGELFF; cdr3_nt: TGCGCCAGCAGCCAAGAGCGGGGGATCGCCGGGGAGCTGTTTTTT
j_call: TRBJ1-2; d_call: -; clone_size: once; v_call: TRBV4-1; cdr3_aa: CASSRSVANYGYTF; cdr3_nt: TGCGCCAGCAGCCGTTCGGTAGCTAACTATGGCTACACCTTC
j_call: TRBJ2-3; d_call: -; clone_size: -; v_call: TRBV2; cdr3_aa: CASSERRDRTNTQYF; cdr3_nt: TGTGCCAGCAGTGAACGTCGTGACAGGACTAACACGCAGTATTTT
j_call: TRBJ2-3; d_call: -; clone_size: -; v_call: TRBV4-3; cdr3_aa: CASSPWYGGVTDTQYF; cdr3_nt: TGCGCCAGCAGCCCCTGGTACGGGGGAGTCACAGATACGCAGTATTTT
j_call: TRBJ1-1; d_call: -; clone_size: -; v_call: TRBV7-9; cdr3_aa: CASALNTEAFF; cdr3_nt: TGTGCCAGCGCCCTGAACACTGAAGCTTTCTTT
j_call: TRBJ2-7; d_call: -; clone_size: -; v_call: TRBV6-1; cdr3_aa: CASSDERGDPYEQYF; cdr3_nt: TGTGCCAGCAGTGACGAGAGGGGGGATCCCTACGAGCAGTACTTC
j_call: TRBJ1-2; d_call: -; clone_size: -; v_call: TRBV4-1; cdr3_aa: CASSQDGSNYGYTF; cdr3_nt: TGCGCCAGCAGCCAAGATGGATCTAACTATGGCTACACCTTC
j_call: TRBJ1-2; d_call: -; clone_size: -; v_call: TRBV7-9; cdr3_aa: CASSLSDPGRYGYTF; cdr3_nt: TGTGCCAGCAGCTTATCGGATCCAGGGCGTTATGGCTACACCTTC
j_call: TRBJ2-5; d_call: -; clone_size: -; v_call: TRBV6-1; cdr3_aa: CASSDVWETQYF; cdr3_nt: TGTGCCAGCAGTGATGTATGGGAGACCCAGTACTTC
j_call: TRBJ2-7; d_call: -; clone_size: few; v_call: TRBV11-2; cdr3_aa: CASSFHSSYEQYF; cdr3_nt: TGTGCCAGCAGCTTTCATAGCTCCTACGAGCAGTACTTC
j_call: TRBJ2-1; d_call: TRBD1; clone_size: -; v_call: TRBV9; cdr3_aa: CASSVGVRGRDNEQFF; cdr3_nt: TGTGCCAGCAGCGTAGGCGTCAGGGGGCGCGACAATGAGCAGTTCTTC
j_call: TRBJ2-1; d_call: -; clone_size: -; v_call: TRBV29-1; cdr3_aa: CSATNSGDTYNEQFF; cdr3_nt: TGCAGCGCAACTAATTCGGGGGACACTTACAATGAGCAGTTCTTC
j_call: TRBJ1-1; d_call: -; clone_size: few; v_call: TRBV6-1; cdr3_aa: CASSAGMNTEAFF; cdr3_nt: TGTGCCAGCAGCGCAGGGATGAACACTGAAGCTTTCTTT
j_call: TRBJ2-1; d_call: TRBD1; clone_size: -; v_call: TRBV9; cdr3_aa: CASSVADRRNNEQFF; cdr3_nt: TGTGCCAGCAGCGTAGCGGACAGGAGGAACAATGAGCAGTTCTTC
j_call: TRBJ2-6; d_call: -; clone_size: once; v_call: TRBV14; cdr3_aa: CASSQVMRGGANVLTF; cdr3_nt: TGTGCCAGCAGCCAAGTTATGAGAGGTGGGGCCAACGTCCTGACTTTC
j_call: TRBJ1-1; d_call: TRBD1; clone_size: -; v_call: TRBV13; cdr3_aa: CASRYTGASREAFF; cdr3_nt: TGTGCCAGCAGATACACAGGGGCCTCACGAGAAGCTTTCTTT
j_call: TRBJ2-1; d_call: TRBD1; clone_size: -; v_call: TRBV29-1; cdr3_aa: CSVVQGQASNEQFF; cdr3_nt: TGCAGCGTTGTACAAGGACAGGCGAGTAATGAGCAGTTCTTC
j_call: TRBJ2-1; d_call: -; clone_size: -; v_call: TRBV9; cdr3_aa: CASSVDPGRSYNEQFF; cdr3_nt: TGTGCCAGCAGCGTAGATCCAGGGCGGTCCTACAATGAGCAGTTCTTC
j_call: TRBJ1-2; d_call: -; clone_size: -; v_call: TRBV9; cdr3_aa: CASSVAGGIGGYTF; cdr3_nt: TGTGCCAGCAGCGTAGCGGGGGGGATTGGTGGCTACACCTTC
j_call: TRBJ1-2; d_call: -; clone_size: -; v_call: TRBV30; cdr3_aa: CAWSVLHRDGYTF; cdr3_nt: TGTGCCTGGAGTGTACTTCATCGGGATGGCTACACCTTC
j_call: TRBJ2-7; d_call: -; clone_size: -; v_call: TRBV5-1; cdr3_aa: CASSLYRSRGEQYF; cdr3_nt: TGCGCCAGCAGCTTGTACCGGAGCCGGGGCGAGCAGTACTTC
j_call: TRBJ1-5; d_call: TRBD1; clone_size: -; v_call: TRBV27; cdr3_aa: CASSPTGTDSNQPQHF; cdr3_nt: TGTGCCAGCAGCCCGACAGGGACCGATAGCAATCAGCCCCAGCATTTT
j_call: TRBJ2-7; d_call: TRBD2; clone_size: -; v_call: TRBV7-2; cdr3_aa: CASSLSPAGGLYEQYF; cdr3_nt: TGTGCCAGCAGCTTATCCCCAGCGGGGGGGCTCTACGAGCAGTACTTC
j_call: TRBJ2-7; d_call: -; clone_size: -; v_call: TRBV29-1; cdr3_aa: CSVFGGPSYEQYF; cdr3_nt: TGCAGCGTTTTCGGGGGACCCTCCTACGAGCAGTACTTC
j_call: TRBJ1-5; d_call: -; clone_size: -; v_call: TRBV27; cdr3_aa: CAAGGRDRRTNQPQHF; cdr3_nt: TGTGCCGCCGGAGGGAGAGACAGGAGAACCAATCAGCCCCAGCATTTT
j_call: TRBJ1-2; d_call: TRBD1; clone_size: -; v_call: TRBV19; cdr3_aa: CASSMRGQSNYGYTF; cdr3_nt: TGTGCCAGTAGTATGAGGGGACAGTCTAACTATGGCTACACCTTC
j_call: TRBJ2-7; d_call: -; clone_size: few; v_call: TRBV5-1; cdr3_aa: CASRSPEAYEQYF; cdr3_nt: TGCGCCAGCAGAAGCCCCGAAGCCTACGAGCAGTACTTC
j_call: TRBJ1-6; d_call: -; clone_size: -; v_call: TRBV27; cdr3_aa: CASTGNDNSPLHF; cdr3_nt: TGTGCCAGCACCGGGAATGATAATTCACCCCTCCACTTT
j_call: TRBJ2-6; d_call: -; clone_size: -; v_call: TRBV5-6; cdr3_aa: CASIKRNTRANVLTF; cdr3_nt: TGTGCCAGCATAAAGAGGAATACTCGGGCCAACGTCCTGACTTTC
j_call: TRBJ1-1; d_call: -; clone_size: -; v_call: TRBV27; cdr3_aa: CASSESGNTEAFF; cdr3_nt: TGTGCCAGCAGTGAGTCGGGGAACACTGAAGCTTTCTTT
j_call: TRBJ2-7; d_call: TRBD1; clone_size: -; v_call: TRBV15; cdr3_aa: CATSREGTGGYEQYF; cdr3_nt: TGTGCCACCAGCAGAGAAGGGACAGGGGGCTACGAGCAGTACTTC
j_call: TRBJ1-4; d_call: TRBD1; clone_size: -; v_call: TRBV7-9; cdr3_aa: CASSNRGSAIRNEKLFF; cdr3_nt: TGTGCCAGCAGCAACAGGGGCAGTGCAATTCGAAATGAAAAACTGTTTTTT
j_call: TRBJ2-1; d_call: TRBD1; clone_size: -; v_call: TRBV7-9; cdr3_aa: CASSNLGQGANNEQFF; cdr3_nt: TGTGCCAGCAGCAATCTGGGACAGGGGGCAAACAATGAGCAGTTCTTC
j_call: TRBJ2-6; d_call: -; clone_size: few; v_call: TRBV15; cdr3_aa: CATSDSLSGANVLTF; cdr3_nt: TGTGCCACCAGCGACAGCCTCTCTGGGGCCAACGTCCTGACTTTC
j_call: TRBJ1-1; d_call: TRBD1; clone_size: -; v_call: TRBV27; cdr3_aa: CASSLSPGGYTEAFF; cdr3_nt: TGTGCCAGCAGTTTATCCCCAGGGGGTTACACTGAAGCTTTCTTT
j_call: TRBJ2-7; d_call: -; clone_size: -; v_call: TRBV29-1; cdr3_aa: CSADGQNEQYF; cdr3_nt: TGCAGCGCCGATGGACAGAACGAGCAGTACTTC
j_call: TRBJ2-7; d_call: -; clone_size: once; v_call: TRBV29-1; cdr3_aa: CSVGDSPYEQYF; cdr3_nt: TGCAGCGTTGGTGACTCCCCCTACGAGCAGTACTTC
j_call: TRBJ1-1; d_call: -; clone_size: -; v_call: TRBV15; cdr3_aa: CATREEANTEAFF; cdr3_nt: TGTGCCACCAGGGAGGAGGCGAACACTGAAGCTTTCTTT
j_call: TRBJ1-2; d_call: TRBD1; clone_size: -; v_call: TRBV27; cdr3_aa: CASSLGTATGYTF; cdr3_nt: TGTGCCAGCAGTTTAGGGACAGCGACTGGCTACACCTTC
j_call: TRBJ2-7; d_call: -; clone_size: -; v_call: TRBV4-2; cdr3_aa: CASSQDPISGGAVWVEQYF; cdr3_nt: TGTGCCAGCAGCCAAGACCCGATCTCGGGTGGGGCCGTATGGGTCGAGCAGTACTTC
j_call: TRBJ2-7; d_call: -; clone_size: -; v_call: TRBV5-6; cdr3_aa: CASSPGVLYEQYF; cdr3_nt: TGTGCCAGCAGTCCAGGGGTTCTTTACGAGCAGTACTTC
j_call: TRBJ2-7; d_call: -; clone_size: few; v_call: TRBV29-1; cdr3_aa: CSVQKPDPFEQYF; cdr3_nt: TGCAGCGTTCAAAAACCGGACCCGTTCGAGCAGTACTTC